This TCR beta chain was found in a study of T cell changes during pregnancy in multiple sclerosis. This clone was observed a single time. The CDR3 length is 14 residues. Germline V CDR1 and CDR2: MNHNY, SVGAGI (reference sequence). The J segment lost 5 bases and the V segment lost 6 bases, leaving 9 bases of the junction unmatched. This table comes from immunoSEQ multiplex PCR, and its TCRdb copy is limited to in-frame clones, with some not included. Of some 49,000 clones in the sample, 90% were seen once. The source was peripheral blood, collected after pregnancy. The V gene is TRBV6-6, the J gene TRBJ1-1; 7 nucleotides line up with TRBD1. The receptor was isolated from a female donor in good health, enrolled as a control in a pregnancy study. CDR3 nucleotide sequence: TGTGCCAGCAGCTATCGGACAGGAAGGACTGAAGCTTTCTTT. Protein product: CASSYRTGRTEAFF.